These 23 T cell receptor beta chains share one sample of origin, sequenced in a study of T cell responses to AZD1222 COVID-19 vaccine. Sequencing was performed with immunoSEQ multiplex PCR; in TCRdb, only in-frame clones are kept and a portion is missing. The sample lists about 140,000 clones; 85% to 95% were seen once. The sample in question was peripheral blood, obtained on day 0 of MenACWY control vaccination. These receptors came from an adult in good health.

V and J are TRBV10-3 and TRBJ2-3; 9 nucleotides align to TRBD1. After removal of 10 bases from V and 0 bases from J, the junction contained 17 bases not matched to a gene. Germline-derived CDR1 and CDR2 are ENHRY and SYGVKD. This CDR3 region has 18 residues. CDR3 amino acids: CATGDRDWASGSTDTQYF. Written as DNA, the CDR3 is TGTGCCACCGGGGACAGGGATTGGGCAAGCGGAAGCACAGATACGCAGTATTTT.

The gene calls are TRBV13 and TRBJ1-2; TRBD1 might be the D (6 bases). V dropped 6 bases and J dropped 2 bases, with 10 bases sitting between them. Germline V gene data show CDR1 as PRHDT and CDR2 as FYEKMQ (reference sequence). The CDR3 has 13 amino acids. The chain's CDR3 is CASSQTGNYGYTF. CDR3 coding DNA: TGTGCCAGCAGTCAAACAGGGAACTATGGCTACACCTTC.

The V and J genes are TRBV6-1 and TRBJ1-6; D gene ambiguous. This CDR3 has 16 amino acids. V was shortened by 1 base and J by 0 bases, with 7 bases between the two germline ends. CDR1 is MNHNS, CDR2 SASEGT, per germline. Here the CDR3 reads CASSEVGNSYNSPLHF. As DNA, the CDR3 is TGTGCCAGCAGTGAAGTGGGGAACTCCTATAATTCACCCCTCCACTTT.

CDR3 in amino acids: CASSSGGPWNIQYF. CDR3 DNA: TGTGCCAGTAGTTCCGGGGGGCCATGGAACATTCAGTACTTC. The chain combines TRBV19 with TRBJ2-4; a weak D match, TRBD2 (7 bases). The V gene's germline CDR1 is LNHDA and CDR2 SQIVND (reference sequence). Trimming pared 5 bases from V and 7 bases from J, leaving 15 bases between. The CDR3 extends over 14 amino acids.

The rearrangement links TRBV4-3 to TRBJ2-1, with 8 bases identical to TRBD1. Looked up from germline, CDR1 is LGHNA and CDR2 is YSLEER. This CDR3 contains 17 residues. V was pared by 0 bases and J by 0 bases, with 4 bases of the junction left unmatched. CDR3 sequence: CASSQDLTGGSYNEQFF. The CDR3, as DNA: TGCGCCAGCAGCCAAGACCTAACAGGGGGCTCCTACAATGAGCAGTTCTTC.

This chain uses TRBV10-3 with TRBJ2-1; D unresolved. This CDR3 spans 16 amino acids. CDR1 is ENHRY and CDR2 is SYGVKD in the germline V gene. Trimming removed 3 bases from V and 1 base from J, with 13 bases in between. The CDR3 reads CAISDSRIPSYNEQFF. The CDR3 nucleotides are TGTGCCATCAGTGACTCGCGAATACCGTCCTACAATGAGCAGTTCTTC.

The chain uses TRBV9 and TRBJ2-7, with D perhaps matching TRBD1 or TRBD2 (5 bases each). V lost 0 bases and J lost 2, with 9 bases in between. Germline CDR1 is SGDLS and CDR2 is YYNGEE. The CDR3 runs to 14 residues. The CDR3 DNA is TGTGCCAGCAGCGTAGTGGGGGAGACCTACGAGCAGTACTTC. This translates into CASSVVGETYEQYF.

The chain joins TRBV25-1 to TRBJ1-2; no firm D call. The CDR3 consists of 14 residues. With 2 bases removed from V and 4 bases from J, the gap between germline ends came to 11 bases. Germline CDR1 is MGHDK and CDR2 is SYGVNS. DNA of the CDR3: TGTGCCAGCAGTGAACGGCCGGCCGTCTATGGCTACACCTTC. It translates to CASSERPAVYGYTF.

The rearrangement joins TRBV24-1 to TRBJ2-7; D gene ambiguous. The CDR3 contains 13 residues. V dropped 3 bases and J dropped 6 bases, with 11 bases sitting between them. In germline, CDR1 is KGHDR, CDR2 SFDVKD. CDR3 bases: TGTGCCACCAGTGATCCTCAGACCGGCGAGCAGTACTTC. It encodes CATSDPQTGEQYF.

The chain recombines TRBV7-3 with TRBJ1-1; D gene ambiguous. This CDR3 region has 13 residues. Germline CDR1 is SGHTA and CDR2 is FQGTGA. Trimming removed 2 bases at V and 1 base at J, with 5 bases between. The CDR3, as DNA: TGTGCCAGCAGCTTACAAGAGAACACTGAAGCTTTCTTT. Translation gives CASSLQENTEAFF.

V usage is TRBV27 and J usage is TRBJ2-7, with a possible D match to TRBD1 (6 bases). Trimming removed 2 bases at V and 3 bases at J, with 11 bases between. The CDR3 contains 14 residues. Germline lookup yields CDR1 MNHEY and CDR2 SMNVEV (reference sequence). The CDR3 DNA reads as TGTGCCAGCAGTTTACGGGACACCGGCTACGAGCAGTACTTC. This codes for CASSLRDTGYEQYF.

The rearrangement links TRBV7-8 to TRBJ1-4, with a possible D match to TRBD1 (6 bases). Per germline, CDR1 SGHVS and CDR2 FQNEAQ. The CDR3 totals 17 residues. With 2 bases removed from V and 6 bases from J, the gap between germline ends came to 19 bases. The CDR3 is CASSLRSRGGADEKLFF. The DNA for the CDR3 is TGTGCCAGCAGCTTAAGGAGTCGCGGGGGCGCCGATGAAAAACTGTTTTTT. Combining the CDR3 with reference TRBV7-8 and TRBJ1-4 gives the whole variable domain GAGVSQSPRYKVAKRGQDVALRCDPISGHVSLFWYQQALGQGPEFLTYFQNEAQLDKSGLPSDRFFAERPEGSVSTLKIQRTQQEDSAVYLCASSLRSRGGADEKLFFGSGTQLSVL.

This rearrangement joins TRBV24-1 to TRBJ2-5; perhaps D is TRBD1 or TRBD2 (5 bases each). Trimming took off 3 bases at V and 3 bases at J, with 13 bases between the two ends. Germline V gives CDR1 KGHDR, CDR2 SFDVKD. This CDR3 spans 15 amino acids. CDR3 nucleotide sequence: TGTGCCACCAGTGATCCAGGGACGGACGAAGAGACCCAGTACTTC. Encoded protein: CATSDPGTDEETQYF.

This sequence joins TRBV7-6 and TRBJ2-3; the match to TRBD2 covers 8 bases. CDR1 is SGHVS, CDR2 FNYEAQ, per germline. The trim removed 5 bases at V and 4 bases at J, leaving 11 bases unmatched. This CDR3 comprises 16 residues. CDR3 residues: CASSPLSGGGADTQYF. CDR3 DNA sequence: TGTGCCAGCAGCCCCCTCAGCGGGGGCGGCGCAGATACGCAGTATTTT.

The V gene is TRBV19, the J gene TRBJ1-6; D ambiguous. V lost 5 bases, J lost 0 bases, and 20 bases lay in between. Germline V gene data show CDR1 as LNHDA and CDR2 as SQIVND (reference sequence). This CDR3 comprises 19 residues. The DNA for the CDR3 is TGTGCCAGTAGTTTCGTGACACTCAGTAACAGCTCCTATAATTCACCCCTCCACTTT. It translates to CASSFVTLSNSSYNSPLHF.

V gene TRBV7-9 combines with J gene TRBJ1-1; unclear D gene. CDR3 length equals 15 residues. In germline, CDR1 is SEHNR, CDR2 FQNEAQ (reference sequence). Deletions cut 4 bases from V and 3 bases from J, with 15 bases between. CDR3 in amino acids: CASSSGGGSDTEAFF. CDR3 nucleotide sequence: TGTGCCAGCAGCTCCGGTGGTGGGTCTGACACTGAAGCTTTCTTT.

This chain connects TRBV24-1 to TRBJ2-3; tentative D call: TRBD2 (6 bases). V lost 0 bases to trimming and J lost 6 bases, with 12 bases between them. The CDR3 length is 15 residues. Germline V CDR1 and CDR2: KGHDR, SFDVKD. CDR3 sequence reads: CATSDLRGRTDTQYF. DNA of the CDR3: TGTGCCACCAGTGATTTGCGGGGGAGGACCGATACGCAGTATTTT.

This clone was seen a single time. This rearrangement joins TRBV7-9 to TRBJ1-5; the match to TRBD1 covers 9 bases. Trimming at V came to 1 base and at J to 5 bases, leaving 3 bases not matched to a gene. This CDR3 contains 15 residues. Germline V gene data show CDR1 as SEHNR and CDR2 as FQNEAQ (reference sequence). The CDR3 DNA sequence: TGTGCCAGCAGCTTAGTGGGACAGGGTGATCAGCCCCAGCATTTT. Translation gives CASSLVGQGDQPQHF.

The rearrangement links TRBV6-1 to TRBJ1-1, with 9 bases fitting TRBD1. This CDR3 comprises 15 residues. The V and J ends lost 1 base and 7 bases, in that order; junction bases with no gene match: 7. Germline V gene lookup returns CDR1 MNHNS and CDR2 SASEGT. The CDR3 here is CASSEEHRGRIEAFF. CDR3 sequence (DNA): TGTGCCAGCAGTGAAGAGCACAGGGGGCGGATTGAAGCTTTCTTT.

V usage is TRBV12-3 or TRBV12-4 and J usage is TRBJ1-1; D is uncertain. The CDR3 contains 13 residues. Trimming took off 3 bases at V and 7 bases at J, with 12 bases between the two ends. The CDR3 loop reads CASSLAGAVEAFF. The CDR3 DNA sequence: TGTGCCAGCAGTTTGGCAGGCGCGGTTGAAGCTTTCTTT.

This rearrangement joins TRBV6-2 or TRBV6-3 to TRBJ2-5; the D is unclear. The CDR3 runs to 12 residues. Trimming stripped 2 bases from V and 7 bases from J, with 8 bases between. The V gene's germline CDR1 is MNHEY and CDR2 SVGEGT. The CDR3 DNA is TGTGCCAGCAGTTACCTGCCGGGGACCCAGTACTTC. Protein product: CASSYLPGTQYF.

The rearrangement joins TRBV30 to TRBJ2-7; D is undetermined. This CDR3 comprises 12 residues. The germline CDR1 and CDR2 sequences are GTSNPN and SVGIG (reference sequence). With 0 bases removed from V and 6 bases from J, the gap between germline ends came to 9 bases. In DNA, the CDR3 is TGTGCCTGGAGTGTAGGTGGGCGCGAGCAGTACTTC. It is translated as CAWSVGGREQYF.

The V gene is TRBV5-5, the J gene TRBJ2-1; 7 bases line up with TRBD1. Germline trimming cut 4 bases from V and 9 bases from J; bases unmatched to any gene: 16. Germline V CDR1 and CDR2: SGHKS, YYEKEE (reference sequence). This CDR3 is built from 16 residues. CDR3 in amino acids: CASSPDRDSGPGEQFF. Here the CDR3 DNA reads TGTGCCAGCAGCCCCGACCGGGACAGTGGCCCAGGTGAGCAGTTCTTC. Complete variable domain (other parts from reference TRBV5-5 and TRBJ2-1): DAGVTQSPTHLIKTRGQQVTLRCSPISGHKSVSWYQQVLGQGPQFIFQYYEKEERGRGNFPDRFSARQFPNYSSELNVNALLLGDSALYLCASSPDRDSGPGEQFFGPGTRLTVL.